Below are 24 T cell receptor beta chains sequenced from a single sample in a study of OX40 agonist ivuxolimab in advanced cancers. Library method: the immunoSEQ multiplex PCR assay. The table was pulled from immuneACCESS by TCRdb, which kept in-frame rearrangements only. Such tables lose some clones; where checked, under half of the loss comes from unresolved V genes, and the rest has no known cause. For this sample there are more than 45,000 clones; roughly 84% appear just once. The ten largest make up 4.7% of the sample. Sequenced here: CD4+ or CD8+ T cells sorted from blood, sampled in a trial of the OX40 agonist ivuxolimab. The source is an adult with an advanced solid tumor such as melanoma, head and neck, liver or kidney cancer.

The chain uses TRBV7-2 and TRBJ1-1; D gene unclear. The germline V gene encodes CDR1 SGHTA and CDR2 FQGNSA. The CDR3 runs 13 residues. Trimming pared 3 bases from V and 0 bases from J, leaving 5 bases between. CDR3 nucleotides: TGTGCCAGCAGCTTGACATTGAACACTGAAGCTTTCTTT. Its translation: CASSLTLNTEAFF.

CDR3 residues: CASSQIISDRPYTDTQYF. The CDR3 coding sequence is TGTGCCAGCAGCCAAATAATCTCGGACAGGCCGTACACAGATACGCAGTATTTT. V gene TRBV14 combines with J gene TRBJ2-3, with 7 bases matching TRBD1. The V gene's germline CDR1 is SGHDN and CDR2 FVKESK. The junction had 13 bases not matched to a gene; V was cut back by 2 bases and J by 2 bases. The CDR3 is 18 residues long.

The gene calls are TRBV7-3 and TRBJ2-3, with 9 bases lining up with TRBD1. Germline trimming cut 5 bases from V and 4 bases from J; bases unmatched to any gene: 10. CDR1 is SGHTA and CDR2 is FQGTGA in the germline V gene. The CDR3 consists of 16 residues. The CDR3 loop reads CASSATDRGRSDTQYF. CDR3 nucleotide sequence: TGTGCCAGCAGCGCCACGGACAGGGGAAGGTCAGATACGCAGTATTTT.

This rearrangement joins TRBV6-5 to TRBJ2-2; tentatively, D is TRBD1 (5 bases). The ends were cut back, 2 bases at V and 1 base at J, with 11 bases in the middle. Per the germline V gene, CDR1 is MNHEY and CDR2 is SVGAGI. This CDR3 contains 16 residues. CDR3 loop: CASSYLDTLNTGELFF. As DNA, the CDR3 is TGTGCCAGCAGTTACCTGGACACCCTGAACACCGGGGAGCTGTTTTTT.

The chain employs TRBV19 and TRBJ1-1; 8 nucleotides line up with TRBD1. V shed 5 bases and J 9 bases; nucleotides not matched to a gene: 11. CDR1 is LNHDA and CDR2 is SQIVND in the germline V gene (reference sequence). The CDR3 runs 14 residues. The CDR3 protein is CASSLRGRKGKAFF. DNA of the CDR3: TGTGCCAGTAGTCTCAGGGGGCGCAAGGGGAAAGCTTTCTTT.

The rearrangement links TRBV18 to TRBJ2-3, with D hard to call. This CDR3 region has 12 residues. Trimming cost V 2 bases and J 4 bases, with 4 bases left between them. From germline, CDR1 is KGHSH and CDR2 LQKENI. CDR3 protein: CASSPVSDTQYF. As DNA, the CDR3 is TGTGCCAGCTCACCAGTCTCAGATACGCAGTATTTT.

This chain connects TRBV11-2 to TRBJ1-5; D not resolved. This CDR3 contains 14 residues. Trimming shortened V by 3 bases and J by 7 bases, and 13 bases separated the two germline ends. The germline gives CDR1 SGHAT, CDR2 FQNNGV. Written as DNA, the CDR3 is TGTGCCAGCAGCTTTGAGGGATATAGGCAGCCCCAGCATTTT. Translated, it gives CASSFEGYRQPQHF.

The rearrangement links TRBV14 to TRBJ1-1, with 7 bases fitting TRBD1. The CDR3 extends over 16 amino acids. J was trimmed by 0 bases and V by 3 bases; bases with no gene match: 7. Germline values: CDR1 SGHDN, CDR2 FVKESK. CDR3 region: CASSQRDSLLNTEAFF. The CDR3 DNA is TGTGCCAGCAGCCAGCGGGACAGCTTGTTGAACACTGAAGCTTTCTTT.

This clone has just a few counts. V usage is TRBV28 and J usage is TRBJ2-3; 10 bases are a match to TRBD1. The CDR3 sequence is 15 residues long. V dropped 4 bases and J dropped 9; count of bases not matched to a gene: 10. Germline assignment: CDR1 MDHEN and CDR2 SYDVKM. The CDR3 bases are TGTGCCAGCAGTTCTAGACAGGGGGCAGGATTAACGCAGTATTTT. Translated, it gives CASSSRQGAGLTQYF.

The rearrangement joins TRBV28 to TRBJ2-6; D remains ambiguous. Germline V lookup: CDR1 MDHEN, CDR2 SYDVKM. V lost 6 bases, J lost 2 bases, and 5 bases lay in between. The CDR3 sequence is 13 residues long. DNA of the CDR3: TGTGCCAGCAGCGATCCTGGGGCCAACGTCCTGACTTTC. Its translation: CASSDPGANVLTF.

The chain combines TRBV9 with TRBJ2-7, with 9 bases that match TRBD2. Trimming took 0 bases from V and 2 from J; bases not matched to a gene: 3. Germline V gene data show CDR1 as SGDLS and CDR2 as YYNGEE. This CDR3 is 15 amino acids long. CDR3 amino acids: CASSVGLAVPYEQYF. Here the CDR3 DNA reads TGTGCCAGCAGCGTAGGACTAGCGGTTCCCTACGAGCAGTACTTC.

The CDR3 protein is CASRQGGSENSPLHF. The CDR3, as DNA: TGCGCCAGCAGGCAAGGGGGTAGTGAGAATTCACCCCTCCACTTT. This chain connects TRBV5-1 to TRBJ1-6; D might be TRBD1 (6 bases). The CDR3 contains 15 residues. V dropped 5 bases and J dropped 7 bases, with 16 bases sitting between them. In germline, CDR1 is SGHRS, CDR2 YFSETQ.

This clone was observed once. This sequence joins TRBV27 and TRBJ2-7; 8 bases fit TRBD2. V shed 2 bases, J shed 3 bases, and the junction held 3 bases outside the gene matches. CDR3 length equals 14 residues. Germline lookup yields CDR1 MNHEY and CDR2 SMNVEV (reference sequence). The DNA of the CDR3 is TGTGCCAGCAGTTTAGAGGCGGGAGGCTACGAGCAGTACTTC. This codes for CASSLEAGGYEQYF.

The V call is TRBV28, the J call TRBJ1-4, with 9 bases aligning to TRBD1. Germline CDR1 reads MDHEN; CDR2 reads SYDVKM. This CDR3 spans 13 amino acids. CDR3 protein: CGTRTGAGEKLFF. The CDR3 coding sequence is TGTGGAACGCGGACAGGGGCGGGGGAAAAACTGTTTTTT.

This chain links TRBV28 with TRBJ1-2, with no clear D. Germline V CDR1 and CDR2: MDHEN, SYDVKM. This CDR3 has 14 residues. V shed 3 bases and J shed 5 bases, with 13 bases lying between them. The CDR3: CASSLNPFPYGYTF. DNA of the CDR3: TGTGCCAGCAGTTTGAACCCCTTCCCATATGGCTACACCTTC.

The chain is built from TRBV4-1 and TRBJ2-7, with unresolved D. Trimming stripped 0 bases from V and 1 base from J, with 7 bases between. The CDR3 extends over 14 amino acids. Per the germline V gene, CDR1 is MGHRA and CDR2 is YSYEKL. The CDR3 loop reads CASSQDQESYEQYF. For the CDR3, the DNA is TGCGCCAGCAGCCAAGATCAGGAGTCCTACGAGCAGTACTTC.

Written as DNA, the CDR3 is TGTGCCAGCAGCTCATTGACTGAGCTATTGGCAGATACGCAGTATTTT. Its protein is CASSSLTELLADTQYF. The V gene is TRBV14, the J gene TRBJ2-3, with unresolved D. The germline V and J ends were trimmed by 5 bases and 4 bases, with 19 bases remaining between them. The CDR3 totals 16 residues. The V gene's germline CDR1 is SGHDN and CDR2 FVKESK. Looking up the rest from reference TRBV14 and TRBJ2-3 gives the full variable domain: EAGVTQFPSHSVIEKGQTVTLRCDPISGHDNLYWYRRVMGKEIKFLLHFVKESKQDESGMPNNRFLAERTGGTYSTLKVQPAELEDSGVYFCASSSLTELLADTQYFGPGTRLTVL.

The chain joins TRBV18 to TRBJ2-5; 7 bases match TRBD1. The V and J ends lost 2 bases and 4 bases, in that order; junction bases with no gene match: 4. Germline V lookup: CDR1 KGHSH, CDR2 LQKENI. CDR3 size: 14 residues. The CDR3 DNA reads TGTGCCAGCTCACCAGAGACAGGGACAGAGACCCAGTACTTC. Amino acid sequence: CASSPETGTETQYF.

The chain has TRBV28 and TRBJ1-5; tentative D call: TRBD1 (5 bases). Germline V gene data show CDR1 as MDHEN and CDR2 as SYDVKM. This CDR3 spans 12 amino acids. V gave up 7 bases and J gave up 6 bases, with 10 bases separating them. CDR3 residues: CASTNGGQPQHF. As DNA, the CDR3 is TGTGCCAGCACCAACGGGGGTCAGCCCCAGCATTTT.

The V and J genes are TRBV7-6 and TRBJ2-1; possible D gene TRBD2, 5 bases. Trimming pared 1 base from V and 0 bases from J, leaving 7 bases between. The CDR3 spans 15 residues. The germline V gene encodes CDR1 SGHVS and CDR2 FNYEAQ. The CDR3 loop reads CASSLGGISYNEQFF. In nucleotides, the CDR3 is TGTGCCAGCAGCTTAGGAGGGATCTCCTACAATGAGCAGTTCTTC.

The V and J genes are TRBV7-9 and TRBJ1-4, with TRBD1 as a possible D gene (5 bases). CDR3 size: 17 residues. V was pared by 3 bases and J by 12 bases, with 26 bases between. Looked up from germline, CDR1 is SEHNR and CDR2 is FQNEAQ (reference sequence). CDR3 in amino acids: CASSFALSWDPREELFF. The CDR3 nucleotides are TGTGCCAGCAGCTTTGCCCTCAGTTGGGACCCCAGGGAGGAACTGTTTTTT.

The CDR3 DNA sequence: TGCGCCAGCAGCTTGGAGGAGTTCATGAACACTGAAGCTTTCTTT. Protein product: CASSLEEFMNTEAFF. The chain has TRBV5-1 and TRBJ1-1; D gene uncertain. The germline V gene has CDR1 SGHRS and CDR2 YFSETQ. This CDR3 region has 15 residues. V lost 0 bases and J 0 bases, leaving 9 bases between the germline ends.

V and J are TRBV4-1 and TRBJ1-5; a weak D match, TRBD1 (5 bases). Germline loops: CDR1 MGHRA, CDR2 YSYEKL. CDR3 size: 14 residues. V was trimmed by 2 bases and J by 11 bases, leaving 16 bases between them. CDR3: CASSQNEGLGSQHF. CDR3 sequence (DNA): TGCGCCAGCAGCCAAAATGAGGGGCTAGGGTCCCAGCATTTT.

This clone was seen a single time. This rearrangement joins TRBV14 to TRBJ2-7; D call uncertain. This CDR3 has 14 amino acids. CDR1 and CDR2 (germline): SGHDN, FVKESK. V dropped 0 bases and J dropped 4 bases, with 10 bases sitting between them. The CDR3 DNA reads TGTGCCAGCAGCCAAGAGACGGGCTTATACGAGCAGTACTTC. Translation: CASSQETGLYEQYF. Based on the CDR3 plus reference TRBV14 and TRBJ2-7, the full variable domain is EAGVTQFPSHSVIEKGQTVTLRCDPISGHDNLYWYRRVMGKEIKFLLHFVKESKQDESGMPNNRFLAERTGGTYSTLKVQPAELEDSGVYFCASSQETGLYEQYFGPGTRLTVT.